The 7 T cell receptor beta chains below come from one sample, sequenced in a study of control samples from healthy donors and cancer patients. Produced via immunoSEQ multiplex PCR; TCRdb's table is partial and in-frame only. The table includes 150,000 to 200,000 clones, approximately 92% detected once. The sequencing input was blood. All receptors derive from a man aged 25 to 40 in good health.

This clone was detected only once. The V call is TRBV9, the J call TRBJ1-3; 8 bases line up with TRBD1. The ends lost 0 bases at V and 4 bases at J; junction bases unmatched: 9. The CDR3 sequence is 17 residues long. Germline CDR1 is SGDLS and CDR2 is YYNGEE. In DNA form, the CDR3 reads TGTGCCAGCAGCGTAGGACAGGGGAGTAATTCCGGAAACACCATATATTTT. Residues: CASSVGQGSNSGNTIYF.

For the CDR3, the DNA is TGCGCCAGCAGCTTCGCGTCGACTGGCGGGAGGGTAGATACGCAGTATTTT. It yields the protein CASSFASTGGRVDTQYF. The chain is built from TRBV5-1 and TRBJ2-3; 9 bases are a match to TRBD2. Germline V lookup: CDR1 SGHRS, CDR2 YFSETQ. Trimming took 2 bases from V and 5 from J; bases not matched to a gene: 12. CDR3 size: 17 residues.

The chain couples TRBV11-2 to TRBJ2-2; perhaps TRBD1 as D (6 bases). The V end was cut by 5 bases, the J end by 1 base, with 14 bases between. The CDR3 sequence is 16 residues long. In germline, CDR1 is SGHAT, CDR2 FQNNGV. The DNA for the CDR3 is TGTGCCAGCAGCCCGCGAGAGGGGGTGAACACCGGGGAGCTGTTTTTT. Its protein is CASSPREGVNTGELFF. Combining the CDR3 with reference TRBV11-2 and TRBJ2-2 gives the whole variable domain EAGVAQSPRYKIIEKRQSVAFWCNPISGHATLYWYQQILGQGPKLLIQFQNNGVVDDSQLPKDRFSAERLKGVDSTLKIQPAKLEDSAVYLCASSPREGVNTGELFFGEGSRLTVL.

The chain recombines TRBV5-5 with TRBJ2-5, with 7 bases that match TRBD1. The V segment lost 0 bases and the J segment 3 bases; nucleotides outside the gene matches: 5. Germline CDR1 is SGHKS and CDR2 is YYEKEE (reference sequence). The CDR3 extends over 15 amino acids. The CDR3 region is CASSLGRGSEETQYF. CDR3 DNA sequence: TGTGCCAGCAGCTTGGGCAGGGGGTCGGAAGAGACCCAGTACTTC.

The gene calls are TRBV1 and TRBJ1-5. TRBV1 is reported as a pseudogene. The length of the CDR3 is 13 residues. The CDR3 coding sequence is TGCACCAGCAGCCACCGCGGATGTCAGCCCCAGCATTTT. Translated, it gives CTSSHRGCQPQHF.

The CDR3 DNA sequence: TGCGCCAGCAGCCACAAGGGGGAGACCCAGTACTTC. Translated, it gives CASSHKGETQYF. This chain uses TRBV5-1 with TRBJ2-5; D might be TRBD1 (5 bases). Germline CDR1 SGHRS, CDR2 YFSETQ. This CDR3 has 12 residues. Trimming left V 4 bases short and J 5 bases short, with 9 bases between.

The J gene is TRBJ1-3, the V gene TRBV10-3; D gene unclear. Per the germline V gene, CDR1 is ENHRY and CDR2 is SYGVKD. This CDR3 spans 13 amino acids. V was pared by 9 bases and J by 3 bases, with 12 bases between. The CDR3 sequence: CAIERELGNTIYF. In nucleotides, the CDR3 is TGTGCCATTGAAAGGGAACTTGGAAACACCATATATTTT.